This is a list of T cell receptor beta chains from one sample in a study of long-term antiretroviral therapy in people with HIV. Some clones are missing from TCRdb's copy, which holds only in-frame ones; the method was immunoSEQ multiplex PCR. The table includes tens of thousands of clones, about 88% detected once. The specimen comprised unsorted PBMCs, sampled roughly 2.7 years after starting antiretroviral therapy. The receptors derive from a man aged 35-49 years with HIV. The conserved cysteine and the conserved F or W are not part of the CDR3 here. Each record gives: CDR3 protein, J gene, V gene, clone size. For some rows the clone size is stated as once, few or many, or as a class when expanded; others skip it.

CDR3 protein: ASSFRDTRSTGELF
J gene: TRBJ2-2
V gene: TRBV5-1
clone size: .

CDR3 protein: ASSWGHLGYEQY
J gene: TRBJ2-7
V gene: TRBV6-5
clone size: once

CDR3 protein: ASSLVGSGPHSPLH
J gene: TRBJ1-6
V gene: TRBV5-4
clone size: few

CDR3 protein: AWSGQAISQPQH
J gene: TRBJ1-5
V gene: TRBV30
clone size: .

CDR3 protein: ASSFPGSKASGYT
J gene: TRBJ1-2
V gene: TRBV6-6
clone size: .

CDR3 protein: SVEREQGQGAF
J gene: TRBJ1-1
V gene: TRBV29-1
clone size: .

CDR3 protein: ASSIGGALAKNIQY
J gene: TRBJ2-4
V gene: TRBV19
clone size: .

CDR3 protein: ASSTQREDSYNEQF
J gene: TRBJ2-1
V gene: TRBV4-3
clone size: .

CDR3 protein: ASMAIGGTYEQY
J gene: TRBJ2-7
V gene: TRBV10-1
clone size: .

CDR3 protein: ASSTHVGQGDYQPQH
J gene: TRBJ1-5
V gene: TRBV28
clone size: once

CDR3 protein: ASSQDGGKSDTEAF
J gene: TRBJ1-1
V gene: TRBV4-2
clone size: .

CDR3 protein: AGKTLVGGNEKLF
J gene: TRBJ1-4
V gene: TRBV28
clone size: .

CDR3 protein: ASSPGLTSGNTIY
J gene: TRBJ1-3
V gene: TRBV19
clone size: .

CDR3 protein: ASTGQAGEQY
J gene: TRBJ2-7
V gene: TRBV19
clone size: .

CDR3 protein: ASEGTGDSGELF
J gene: TRBJ2-2
V gene: TRBV6-1
clone size: .

CDR3 protein: ASSQDQPGGWTEAF
J gene: TRBJ1-1
V gene: TRBV4-3
clone size: .

CDR3 protein: ASSLGGELAGTYEQY
J gene: TRBJ2-7
V gene: TRBV13
clone size: .

CDR3 protein: AWTGTSGSLQF
J gene: TRBJ2-1
V gene: TRBV30
clone size: .

CDR3 protein: ASSTGGTEAF
J gene: TRBJ1-1
V gene: TRBV27
clone size: .

CDR3 protein: ASSDSRGEQY
J gene: TRBJ2-7
V gene: TRBV6-4
clone size: .

CDR3 protein: ASSMGWGRADTEAF
J gene: TRBJ1-1
V gene: TRBV19
clone size: .

CDR3 protein: ASSDLSLDTQY
J gene: TRBJ2-3
V gene: TRBV2
clone size: once

CDR3 protein: ASSYPDDRGYEQY
J gene: TRBJ2-7
V gene: TRBV6-6
clone size: .

CDR3 protein: ASSSQGAVSEAF
J gene: TRBJ1-1
V gene: TRBV7-9
clone size: .

CDR3 protein: ASSLDGLYGYT
J gene: TRBJ1-2
V gene: TRBV27
clone size: .

CDR3 protein: ASTPHEAGDYEQY
J gene: TRBJ2-7
V gene: TRBV7-9
clone size: few

CDR3 protein: AWNRARNQPQH
J gene: TRBJ1-5
V gene: TRBV30
clone size: .